The rows below give T cell receptor beta chains drawn from one sample of a study of blood T cell repertoires in COVID-19. Assay used: immunoSEQ multiplex PCR; TCRdb lists only in-frame clones, some missing. The profile shows 190,000 or so clones, around 82% of them singletons. Specimen: PBMCs or T cells enriched from blood (not recorded which). These receptor sequences come from a man aged 40-49 years who had recovered from COVID-19. Both conserved end residues are part of each CDR3. The D gene is left open where the match is weak. Only part of the rows carry a size: once, few, many, or a class if the clone is expanded.

>TRBV2|TRBD1|TRBJ1-3|-
TGTGCCAGCAAGGCGGACAGGGTCGGAAACACCATATATTTT
CASKADRVGNTIYF
>TRBV4-1|TRBD2|TRBJ2-1|-
TGCGCCAGCAGCCCTGGACTAGCGGGGTACTCCTACAATGAGCAGTTCTTC
CASSPGLAGYSYNEQFF
>TRBV7-8|TRBD1|TRBJ1-1|-
TGTGCCAGCAGCCCCGGACAGGGGAACACTGAAGCTTTCTTT
CASSPGQGNTEAFF
>TRBV19|TRBD1|TRBJ1-5|few
TGTGCCAGTAGTATAGGGACAGGGCTTAGCAATCAGCCCCAGCATTTT
CASSIGTGLSNQPQHF
>TRBV28|-|TRBJ1-3|-
TGTGCCAGCAGGTCGGGAGGGGGGCCAAACTCTGGAAACACCATATATTTT
CASRSGGGPNSGNTIYF
>TRBV4-3|TRBD1|TRBJ1-2|-
TGCGCCAGCAGCCAGGATTTAACGCACAGGGGGAGGTATGGCTACACCTTC
CASSQDLTHRGRYGYTF
>TRBV28|TRBD1|TRBJ1-2|-
TGTGCCAGCAGTTCACCAAATGCACAGGGGTTATATGGCTACACCTTC
CASSSPNAQGLYGYTF
>TRBV18|-|TRBJ2-6|-
TGTGCCAGCTCACCACAGGAGGCTGGGGCCAACGTCCTGACTTTC
CASSPQEAGANVLTF
>TRBV6-2/TRBV6-3|-|TRBJ1-1|-
TGTGCCAGCAGTTATTCCATCACTACAGGGAACACTGAAGCTTTCTTT
CASSYSITTGNTEAFF
>TRBV4-2|-|TRBJ1-2|-
TGTGCCAGCAGCCAAGATGCGGGTTCTCAGGGCTACACCTTC
CASSQDAGSQGYTF
>TRBV11-2|-|TRBJ1-1|-
TGTGCCAGCAGCTTAGGGGTTCCACGTCGGGGTCACACTGAAGCTTTCTTT
CASSLGVPRRGHTEAFF
>TRBV3-1/TRBV3-2|TRBD1|TRBJ1-6|-
TGTGCCAGCAGCCAAGTGGTAGGGGGCTACCAAAATTCACCCCTCCACTTT
CASSQVVGGYQNSPLHF
>TRBV18|-|TRBJ2-7|-
TGTGCCAGCTCACCTACAGTAGTCCTTGGACAAACCTACGAGCAGTACTTC
CASSPTVVLGQTYEQYF
>TRBV29-1|-|TRBJ1-3|-
TGCAGCGCCCCGGACACCACCCGAAACACCATATATTTT
CSAPDTTRNTIYF
>TRBV18|-|TRBJ1-1|-
TGTGCCAGCTCTGGACAGTCGAACACTGAAGCTTTCTTT
CASSGQSNTEAFF
>TRBV7-9|-|TRBJ1-3|once
TGTGCCAGCAGCTTCAGAGGAGGAGCGGGCTCTGGAAACACCATATATTTT
CASSFRGGAGSGNTIYF
>TRBV24-1|-|TRBJ1-1|-
TGTGCCACCAGTGCGTCAGGGGCGAACACTGAAGCTTTCTTT
CATSASGANTEAFF
>TRBV7-9|-|TRBJ1-2|-
TGTGCCAGCACCCGAACTACGGGGGATGGCACCTTC
CASTRTTGDGTF
>TRBV18|TRBD1|TRBJ1-3|-
TGTGCCAGCTCAAATACAGGGGAAGCTGGAAACACCATATATTTT
CASSNTGEAGNTIYF
>TRBV4-1|-|TRBJ1-6|once
TGCGCCAGCGAAACCGGACAGAATAATTCACCCCTCCACTTT
CASETGQNNSPLHF
>TRBV5-5|TRBD1|TRBJ2-7|-
TGTGCCAGCAGCCGAGGGACAGGGGGTGCCTACGAGCAGTACTTC
CASSRGTGGAYEQYF
>TRBV5-4|-|TRBJ1-1|-
TGTGCCAGCAGCTTGGCAACTATGAACACTGAAGCTTTCTTT
CASSLATMNTEAFF
>TRBV5-6|-|TRBJ1-1|-
TGTGCCAGCAGCTTTGGGCCGCCCGGGGGGTCTGAAGCTTTCTTT
CASSFGPPGGSEAFF
>TRBV29-1|-|TRBJ2-1|-
TGCAGCGTGGATGGGGCAGGGTCGTACAATGAGCAGTTCTTC
CSVDGAGSYNEQFF
>TRBV7-9|-|TRBJ1-1|-
TGTGCCAGCAGCCTCCTAATGGGGGGCACTGAAGCTTTCTTT
CASSLLMGGTEAFF
>TRBV15|-|TRBJ1-3|-
TGTGCCACCAGCAAAGTTCACTCACCCAACACCATATATTTT
CATSKVHSPNTIYF
>TRBV2|-|TRBJ1-4|-
TGTGCCAGCAGTCGTACGGCAGGGGAGGGAGGCGAAAAACTGTTTTTT
CASSRTAGEGGEKLFF
>TRBV12-5|-|TRBJ2-2|-
TGTGCTAGTGGTTTGGTTCTACAGGGAAGCACCGGGGAGCTGTTTTTT
CASGLVLQGSTGELFF
>TRBV7-2|TRBD2|TRBJ2-3|once
TGTGCCAGCAGCCCCGGGGGGGGGCTCACAGATACGCAGTATTTT
CASSPGGGLTDTQYF
>TRBV10-3|TRBD2|TRBJ2-1|-
TGTGCCATCAGTGAGTCCGGATGGGGGGGCAATGAGCAGTTCTTC
CAISESGWGGNEQFF
>TRBV27|TRBD1|TRBJ1-2|-
TGTGCCAGCAGTTCAATACAGGGGGTCTATGGCTACACCTTC
CASSSIQGVYGYTF
>TRBV6-6|TRBD1|TRBJ2-2|-
TGTGCCAGCAGTCAAAACGGACAGGGGATAAACACCGGGGAGCTGTTTTTT
CASSQNGQGINTGELFF
>TRBV5-5|-|TRBJ2-2|-
TGTGCCAGCAGCCCGCATCCCAGGGATCAATCCGGGGAGCTGTTTTTT
CASSPHPRDQSGELFF
>TRBV7-9|-|TRBJ2-5|-
TGTGCCAGCAGCTTAGTTACAGGGGAGACCCAGTACTTC
CASSLVTGETQYF
>TRBV5-4|TRBD1|TRBJ2-3|-
TGTGCCAGCAGCCGGGACAGCACTAGCACAGATACGCAGTATTTT
CASSRDSTSTDTQYF
>TRBV15|-|TRBJ2-7|few
TGTGCCACCAGCAGACCAGGCTACGAGCAGTACTTC
CATSRPGYEQYF
>TRBV7-8|TRBD1|TRBJ1-5|-
TGTGCCAGCAGCCGAGACAGGGACATGAGGAATCAGCCCCAGCATTTT
CASSRDRDMRNQPQHF
>TRBV27|-|TRBJ2-6|-
TGTGCCAGCAGTCCAGGGGCTGGGGCCAACGTCCTGACTTTC
CASSPGAGANVLTF
>TRBV5-1|-|TRBJ2-3|-
TGCGCCAGCAGCTCGGAAGGAGGGACAGATACGCAGTATTTT
CASSSEGGTDTQYF
>TRBV10-3|TRBD2|TRBJ2-1|-
TGTGCCATCAGTGAGTCGGGGGGGGACTACAATGAGCAGTTCTTC
CAISESGGDYNEQFF
>TRBV29-1|TRBD1|TRBJ2-1|-
TGCAGCTTCAAAGGACAGGGTGGATCCTACAATGAGCAGTTCTTC
CSFKGQGGSYNEQFF
>TRBV24-1|TRBD2|TRBJ2-6|-
TGTGCCACCAGTGACCACAGAGCGGGGGGACAACCTGGGGCCAACGTCCTGACTTTC
CATSDHRAGGQPGANVLTF
>TRBV7-8|-|TRBJ2-1|-
TGTGCCAGCAGCTCATGGCAAAAGGACATAAATGAGCAGTTCTTC
CASSSWQKDINEQFF
>TRBV24-1|-|TRBJ2-3|-
TGTGCCACCAGTGATACGGACAGACCCCCGGATACGCAGTATTTT
CATSDTDRPPDTQYF
>TRBV28|TRBD1|TRBJ1-1|-
TGTGCCAGCAGTTTGACAGGGTTTAACACTGAAGCTTTCTTT
CASSLTGFNTEAFF
>TRBV28|-|TRBJ2-5|-
TGTGCCAGCAGTACCCCGCGGGAGACCCAGTACTTC
CASSTPRETQYF
>TRBV3-1/TRBV3-2|-|TRBJ1-2|-
TGTGCCAGCAGCGATAGTTCGGGCTACACCTTC
CASSDSSGYTF
>TRBV13|TRBD1|TRBJ1-2|-
TGTGCCAGCAGCCTCGGACAGGCCGCCTATGGCTACACCTTC
CASSLGQAAYGYTF
>TRBV15|TRBD1|TRBJ1-5|-
TGTGCCACCAGCAGAGAGGTTGGGACAGGGGTGGGGCCCCAGCATTTT
CATSREVGTGVGPQHF
>TRBV14|-|TRBJ1-2|-
TGTGCCAGCAGCCAAGTAACCGCGGGGGGCTACACCTTC
CASSQVTAGGYTF
>TRBV7-9|TRBD2|TRBJ2-5|-
TGTGCCAGCAGCTTATATGGACTAGCGGGAGGAGAGACCCAGTACTTC
CASSLYGLAGGETQYF